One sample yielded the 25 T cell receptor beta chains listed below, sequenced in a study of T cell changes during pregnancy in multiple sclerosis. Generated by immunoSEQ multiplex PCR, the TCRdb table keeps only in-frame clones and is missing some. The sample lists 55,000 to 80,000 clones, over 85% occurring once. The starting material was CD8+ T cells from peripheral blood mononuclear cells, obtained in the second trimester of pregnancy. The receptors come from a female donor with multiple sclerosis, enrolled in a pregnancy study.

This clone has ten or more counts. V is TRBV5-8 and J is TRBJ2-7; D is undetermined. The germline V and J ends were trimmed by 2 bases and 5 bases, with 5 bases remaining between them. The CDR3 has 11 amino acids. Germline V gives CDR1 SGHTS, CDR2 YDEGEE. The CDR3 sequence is CASSFIDEQYF. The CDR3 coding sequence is TGTGCCAGCAGCTTTATCGACGAGCAGTACTTC.

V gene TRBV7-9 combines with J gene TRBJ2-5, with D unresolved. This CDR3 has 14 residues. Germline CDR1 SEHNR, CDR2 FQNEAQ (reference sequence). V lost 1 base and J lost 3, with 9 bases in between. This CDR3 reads CASSLGAVKETQYF. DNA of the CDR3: TGTGCCAGCAGCTTAGGGGCCGTGAAAGAGACCCAGTACTTC.

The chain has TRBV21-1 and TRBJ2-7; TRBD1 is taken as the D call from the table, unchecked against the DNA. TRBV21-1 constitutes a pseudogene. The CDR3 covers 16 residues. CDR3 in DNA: TGTGCCAGCAGCAAAAGCATTAGGGACAACGGGGACGAGCAGTACTTC. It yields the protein CASSKSIRDNGDEQYF.

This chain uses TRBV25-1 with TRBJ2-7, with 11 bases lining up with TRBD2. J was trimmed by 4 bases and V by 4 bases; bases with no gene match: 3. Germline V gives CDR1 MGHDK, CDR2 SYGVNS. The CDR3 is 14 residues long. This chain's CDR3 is CASSVGTSGYEQYF. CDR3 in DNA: TGTGCCAGCAGTGTAGGGACTAGCGGTTACGAGCAGTACTTC.

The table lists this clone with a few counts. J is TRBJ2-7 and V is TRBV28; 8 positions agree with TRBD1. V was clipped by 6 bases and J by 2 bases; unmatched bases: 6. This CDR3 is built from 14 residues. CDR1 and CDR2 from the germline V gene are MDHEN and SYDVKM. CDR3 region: CASRSGGQTYEQYF. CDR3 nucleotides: TGTGCCAGCAGGTCAGGGGGCCAAACCTACGAGCAGTACTTC.

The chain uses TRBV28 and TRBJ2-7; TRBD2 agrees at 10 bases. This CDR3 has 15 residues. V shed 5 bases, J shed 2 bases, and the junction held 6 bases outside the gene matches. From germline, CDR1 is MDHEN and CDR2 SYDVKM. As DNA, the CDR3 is TGTGCCAGCAGTAACGGACTAGCGGCAGCCTACGAGCAGTACTTC. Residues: CASSNGLAAAYEQYF.

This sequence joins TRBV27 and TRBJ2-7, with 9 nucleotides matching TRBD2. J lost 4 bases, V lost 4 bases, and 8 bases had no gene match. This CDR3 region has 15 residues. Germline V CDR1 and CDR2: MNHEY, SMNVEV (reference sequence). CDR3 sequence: CASSSGLAIYYEQYF. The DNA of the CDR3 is TGTGCCAGCAGTTCCGGACTAGCGATCTATTACGAGCAGTACTTC.

The CDR3 here is CASSPGTGWTEAFF. In nucleotides, the CDR3 is TGTGCCAGTAGTCCTGGGACAGGTTGGACTGAAGCTTTCTTT. The chain joins TRBV19 to TRBJ1-1; 8 bases match TRBD1. J was trimmed by 5 bases and V by 5 bases; bases with no gene match: 7. Germline V lookup: CDR1 LNHDA, CDR2 SQIVND (reference sequence). This CDR3 spans 14 amino acids.

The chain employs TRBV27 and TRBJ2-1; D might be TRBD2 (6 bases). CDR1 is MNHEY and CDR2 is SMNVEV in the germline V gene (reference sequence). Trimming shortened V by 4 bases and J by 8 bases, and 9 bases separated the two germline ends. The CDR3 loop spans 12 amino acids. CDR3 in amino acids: CASSSLADEQFF. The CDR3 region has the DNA TGTGCCAGCAGTTCGTTAGCGGATGAGCAGTTCTTC.

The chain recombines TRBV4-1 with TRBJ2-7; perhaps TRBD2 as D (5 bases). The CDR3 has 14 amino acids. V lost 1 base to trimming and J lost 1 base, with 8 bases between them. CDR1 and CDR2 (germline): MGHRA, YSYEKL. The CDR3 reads CASSQGGDSYEQYF. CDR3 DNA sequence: TGCGCCAGCAGCCAAGGGGGAGATTCCTACGAGCAGTACTTC.

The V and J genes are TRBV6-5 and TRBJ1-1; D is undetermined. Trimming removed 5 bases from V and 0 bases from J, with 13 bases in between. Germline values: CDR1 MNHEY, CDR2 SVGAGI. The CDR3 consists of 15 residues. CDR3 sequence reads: CASSHRGVMNTEAFF. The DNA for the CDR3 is TGTGCCAGCAGTCACCGCGGGGTTATGAACACTGAAGCTTTCTTT.

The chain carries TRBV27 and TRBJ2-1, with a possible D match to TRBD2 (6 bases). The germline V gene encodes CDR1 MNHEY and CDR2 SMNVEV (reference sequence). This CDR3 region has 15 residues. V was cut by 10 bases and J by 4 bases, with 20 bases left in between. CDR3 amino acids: CATTLARGTYNEQFF. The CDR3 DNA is TGTGCCACAACCTTGGCCCGGGGGACTTACAATGAGCAGTTCTTC.

CDR3 nucleotides: TGTGCCTGGAGCGAGGGCCAGGGGCGCAACGAGCAGTACTTC. This sequence encodes CAWSEGQGRNEQYF. The genes are TRBV30 and TRBJ2-7, with a weak D call TRBD1 (6 bases). The CDR3 is 14 residues long. The germline V gene encodes CDR1 GTSNPN and CDR2 SVGIG (reference sequence). V lost 3 bases and J 5 bases, leaving 17 bases between the germline ends.

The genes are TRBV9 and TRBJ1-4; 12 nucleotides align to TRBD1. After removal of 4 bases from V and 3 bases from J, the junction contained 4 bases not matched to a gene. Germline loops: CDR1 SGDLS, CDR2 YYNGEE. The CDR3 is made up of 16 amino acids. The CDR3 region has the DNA TGTGCCAGCAGCCCGGGACAGGGGGCACCTAATGAAAAACTGTTTTTT. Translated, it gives CASSPGQGAPNEKLFF.

The CDR3 protein is CANPPLASSYNEQFF. CDR3 bases: TGTGCCAACCCCCCCTTGGCCTCCTCCTACAATGAGCAGTTCTTC. The chain employs TRBV2 and TRBJ2-1; no definite D call. The germline CDR1 and CDR2 sequences are SNHLY and FYNNEI. V was clipped by 10 bases and J by 0 bases, with 16 bases between them. There are 15 residues in the CDR3.

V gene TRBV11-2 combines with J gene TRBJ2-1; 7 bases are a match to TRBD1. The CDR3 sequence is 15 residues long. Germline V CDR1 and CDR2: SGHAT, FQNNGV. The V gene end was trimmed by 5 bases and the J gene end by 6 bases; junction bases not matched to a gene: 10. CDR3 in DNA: TGTGCCAGCAGCCCGAGTGAGGGGGCTCGCAATGAGCAGTTCTTC. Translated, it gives CASSPSEGARNEQFF.

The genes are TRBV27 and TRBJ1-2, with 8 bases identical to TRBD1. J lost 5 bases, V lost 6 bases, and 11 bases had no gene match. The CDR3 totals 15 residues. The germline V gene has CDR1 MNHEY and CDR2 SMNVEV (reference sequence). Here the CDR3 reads CASSSGTGEDYGYTF. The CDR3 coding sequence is TGTGCCAGCAGCTCAGGGACAGGTGAAGATTATGGCTACACCTTC.

This CDR3 reads CSGREGHTEAFF. The CDR3, as DNA: TGCAGCGGAAGGGAGGGGCACACTGAAGCTTTCTTT. The gene calls are TRBV29-1 and TRBJ1-1, with D perhaps matching TRBD1 (5 bases). CDR1 and CDR2 (germline): SQVTM, ANQGSEA. CDR3 length equals 12 residues. V was shortened by 7 bases and J by 3 bases, with 12 bases between the two germline ends.

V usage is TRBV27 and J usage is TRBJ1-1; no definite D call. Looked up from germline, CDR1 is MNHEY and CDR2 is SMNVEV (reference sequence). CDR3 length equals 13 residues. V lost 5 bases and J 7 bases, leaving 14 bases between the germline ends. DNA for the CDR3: TGTGCCAGCAGTCCGAGGGAATCGAGTGAAGCTTTCTTT. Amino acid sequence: CASSPRESSEAFF.

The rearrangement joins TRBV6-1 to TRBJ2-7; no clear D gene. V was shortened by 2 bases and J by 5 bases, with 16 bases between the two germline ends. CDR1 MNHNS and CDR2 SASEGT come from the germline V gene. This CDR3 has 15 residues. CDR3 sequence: CASSETSSPLDEQYF. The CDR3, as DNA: TGTGCCAGCAGTGAAACGTCTAGTCCCCTGGACGAGCAGTACTTC.

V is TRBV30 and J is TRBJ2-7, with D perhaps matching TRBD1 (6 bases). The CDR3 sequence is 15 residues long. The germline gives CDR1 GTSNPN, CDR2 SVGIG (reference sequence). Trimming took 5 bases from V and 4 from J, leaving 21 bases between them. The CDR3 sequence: CAWCPYPGQPYEQYF. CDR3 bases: TGTGCCTGGTGTCCTTACCCGGGACAACCATACGAGCAGTACTTC. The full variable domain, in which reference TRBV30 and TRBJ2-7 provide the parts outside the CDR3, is SQTIHQWPATLVQPVGSPLSLECTVEGTSNPNLYWYRQAAGRGLQLLFYSVGIGQISSEVPQNLSASRPQDRQFILSSKKLLLSDSGFYLCAWCPYPGQPYEQYFGPGTRLTVT.

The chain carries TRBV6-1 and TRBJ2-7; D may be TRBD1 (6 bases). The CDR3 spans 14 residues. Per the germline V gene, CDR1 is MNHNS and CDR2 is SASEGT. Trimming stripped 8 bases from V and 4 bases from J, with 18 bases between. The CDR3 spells CASSSPEGGYEQYF. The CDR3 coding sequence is TGTGCCAGCTCAAGCCCCGAAGGGGGTTACGAGCAGTACTTC.

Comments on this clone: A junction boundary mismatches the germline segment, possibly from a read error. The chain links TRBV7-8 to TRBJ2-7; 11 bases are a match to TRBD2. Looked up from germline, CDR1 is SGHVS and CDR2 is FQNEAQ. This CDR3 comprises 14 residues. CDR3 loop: CASSIAGGTYEQYF. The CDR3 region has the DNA TGTGCCAGCAGCATAGCGGGAGGGACCTACGAGCAGTACTTC.

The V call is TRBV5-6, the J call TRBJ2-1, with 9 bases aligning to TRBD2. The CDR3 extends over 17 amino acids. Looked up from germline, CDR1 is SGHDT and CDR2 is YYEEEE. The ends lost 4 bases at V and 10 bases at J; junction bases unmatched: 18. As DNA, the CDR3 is TGTGCCAGCAGCCTAACAGCGAAGCTAGCGGGACTCCGGGAGCAGTTCTTC. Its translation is CASSLTAKLAGLREQFF.

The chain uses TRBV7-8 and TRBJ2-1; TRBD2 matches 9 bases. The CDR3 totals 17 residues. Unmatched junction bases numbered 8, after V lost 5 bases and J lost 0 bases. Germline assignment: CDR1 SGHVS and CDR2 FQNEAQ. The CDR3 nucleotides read TGTGCCAGCAGCCATACAGCGGGGGGTAGCTCCTACAATGAGCAGTTCTTC. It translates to CASSHTAGGSSYNEQFF.